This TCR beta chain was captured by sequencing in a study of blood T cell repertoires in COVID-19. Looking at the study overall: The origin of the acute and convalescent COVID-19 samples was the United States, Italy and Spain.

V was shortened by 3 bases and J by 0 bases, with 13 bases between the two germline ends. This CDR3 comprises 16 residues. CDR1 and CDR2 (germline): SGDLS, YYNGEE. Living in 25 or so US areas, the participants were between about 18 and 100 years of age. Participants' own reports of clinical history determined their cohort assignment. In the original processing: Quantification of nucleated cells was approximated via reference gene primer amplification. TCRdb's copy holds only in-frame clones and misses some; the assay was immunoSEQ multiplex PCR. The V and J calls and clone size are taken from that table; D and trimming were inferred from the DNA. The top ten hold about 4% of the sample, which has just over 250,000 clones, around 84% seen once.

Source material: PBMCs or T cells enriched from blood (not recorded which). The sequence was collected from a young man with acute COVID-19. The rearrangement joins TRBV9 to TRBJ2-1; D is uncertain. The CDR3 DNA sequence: TGTGCCAGCAGCGACCCGGCGGTTAGCTCCTACAATGAGCAGTTCTTC. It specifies CASSDPAVSSYNEQFF.